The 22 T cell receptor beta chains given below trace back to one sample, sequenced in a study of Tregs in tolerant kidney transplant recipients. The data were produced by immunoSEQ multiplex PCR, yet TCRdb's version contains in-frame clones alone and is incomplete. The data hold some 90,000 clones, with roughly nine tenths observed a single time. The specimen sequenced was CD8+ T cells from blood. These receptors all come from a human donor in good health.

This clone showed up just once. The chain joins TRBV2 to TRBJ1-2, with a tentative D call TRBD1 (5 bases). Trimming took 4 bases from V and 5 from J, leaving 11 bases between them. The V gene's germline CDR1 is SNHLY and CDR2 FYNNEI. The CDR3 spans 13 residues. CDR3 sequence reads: CASSGDGPYGYTF. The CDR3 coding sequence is TGTGCCAGCAGTGGGGACGGACCGTATGGCTACACCTTC.

The CDR3, as DNA: TGTGCCAGCAGCGACCCGACTAGCGGGGGGGAAGAGACCCAGTACTTC. This translates into CASSDPTSGGEETQYF. The chain carries TRBV9 and TRBJ2-5, with 14 bases identical to TRBD2. This CDR3 comprises 16 residues. V lost 3 bases and J lost 3; bases outside the gene matches: 4. CDR1 is SGDLS and CDR2 is YYNGEE in the germline V gene.

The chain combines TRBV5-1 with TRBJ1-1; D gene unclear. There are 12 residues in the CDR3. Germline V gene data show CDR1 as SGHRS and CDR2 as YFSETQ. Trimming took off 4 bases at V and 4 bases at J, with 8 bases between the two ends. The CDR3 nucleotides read TGCGCCAGCAGCGGAGAGAGCACTGAAGCTTTCTTT. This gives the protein CASSGESTEAFF.

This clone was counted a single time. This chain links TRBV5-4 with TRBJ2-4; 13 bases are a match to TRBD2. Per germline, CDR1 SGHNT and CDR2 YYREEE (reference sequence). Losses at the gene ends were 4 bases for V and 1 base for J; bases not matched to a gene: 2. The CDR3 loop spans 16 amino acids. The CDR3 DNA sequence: TGTGCCAGCAGCCAACTAGCGGGAGGGGCCAAAAACATTCAGTACTTC. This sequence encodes CASSQLAGGAKNIQYF.

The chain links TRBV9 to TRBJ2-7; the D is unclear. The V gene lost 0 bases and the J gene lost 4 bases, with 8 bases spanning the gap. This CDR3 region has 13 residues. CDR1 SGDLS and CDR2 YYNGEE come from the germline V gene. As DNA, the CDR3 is TGTGCCAGCAGCGTAGCGGCCCATTACGAGCAGTACTTC. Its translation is CASSVAAHYEQYF. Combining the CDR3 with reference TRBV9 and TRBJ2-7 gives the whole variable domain DSGVTQTPKHLITATGQRVTLRCSPRSGDLSVYWYQQSLDQGLQFLIQYYNGEERAKGNILERFSAQQFPDLHSELNLSSLELGDSALYFCASSVAAHYEQYFGPGTRLTVT.

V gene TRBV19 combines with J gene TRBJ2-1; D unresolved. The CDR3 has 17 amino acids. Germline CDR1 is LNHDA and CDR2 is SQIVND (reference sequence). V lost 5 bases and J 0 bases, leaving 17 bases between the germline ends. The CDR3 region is CASSASELESSYNEQFF. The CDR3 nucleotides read TGTGCCAGTAGTGCCTCGGAGCTAGAGAGCTCCTACAATGAGCAGTTCTTC.

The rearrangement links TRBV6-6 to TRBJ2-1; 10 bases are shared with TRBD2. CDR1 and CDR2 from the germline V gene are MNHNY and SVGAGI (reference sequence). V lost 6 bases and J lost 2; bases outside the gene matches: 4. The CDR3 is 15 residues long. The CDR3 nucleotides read TGTGCCAGCAGCCCTCTAGCGGGAGCCTACAATGAGCAGTTCTTC. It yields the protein CASSPLAGAYNEQFF.

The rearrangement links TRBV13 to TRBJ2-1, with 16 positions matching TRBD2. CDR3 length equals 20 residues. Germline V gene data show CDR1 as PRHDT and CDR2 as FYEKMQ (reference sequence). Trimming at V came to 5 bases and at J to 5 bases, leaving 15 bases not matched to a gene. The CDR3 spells CASSPSSGTSGRDVDNEQFF. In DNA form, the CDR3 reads TGTGCCAGCAGCCCTTCCTCCGGGACTAGCGGGAGGGATGTCGACAATGAGCAGTTCTTC.

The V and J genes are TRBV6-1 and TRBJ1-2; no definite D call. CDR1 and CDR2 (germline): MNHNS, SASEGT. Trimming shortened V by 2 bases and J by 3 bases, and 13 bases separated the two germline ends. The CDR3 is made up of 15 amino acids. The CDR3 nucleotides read TGTGCCAGCAGTGAATTTCTGAGGTCTTACTATGGCTACACCTTC. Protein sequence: CASSEFLRSYYGYTF.

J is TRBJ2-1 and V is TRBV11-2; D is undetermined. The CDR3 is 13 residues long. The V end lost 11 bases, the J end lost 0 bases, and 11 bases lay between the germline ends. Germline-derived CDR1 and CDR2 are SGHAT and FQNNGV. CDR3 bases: TGTGCCTCCGCCTCCCACTCCTACAATGAGCAGTTCTTC. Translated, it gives CASASHSYNEQFF.

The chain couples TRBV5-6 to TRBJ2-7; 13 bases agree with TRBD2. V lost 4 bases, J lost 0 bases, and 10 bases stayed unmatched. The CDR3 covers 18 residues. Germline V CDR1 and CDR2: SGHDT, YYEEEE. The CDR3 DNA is TGTGCCAGCAGCCCATGGGGGACTAGCGGGGACTACTCCTACGAGCAGTACTTC. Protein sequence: CASSPWGTSGDYSYEQYF.

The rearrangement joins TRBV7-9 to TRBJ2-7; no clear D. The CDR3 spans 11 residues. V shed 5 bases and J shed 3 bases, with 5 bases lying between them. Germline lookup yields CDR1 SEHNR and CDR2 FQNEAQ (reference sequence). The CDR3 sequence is CASSVDYEQYF. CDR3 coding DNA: TGTGCCAGCAGCGTCGACTACGAGCAGTACTTC.

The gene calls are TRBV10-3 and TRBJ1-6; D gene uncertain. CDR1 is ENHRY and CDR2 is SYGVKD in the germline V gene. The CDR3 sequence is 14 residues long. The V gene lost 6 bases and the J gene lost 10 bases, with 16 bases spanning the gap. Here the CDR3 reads CAISAAPPISPLHF. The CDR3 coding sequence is TGTGCCATCAGCGCCGCGCCCCCGATATCACCCCTCCACTTT.

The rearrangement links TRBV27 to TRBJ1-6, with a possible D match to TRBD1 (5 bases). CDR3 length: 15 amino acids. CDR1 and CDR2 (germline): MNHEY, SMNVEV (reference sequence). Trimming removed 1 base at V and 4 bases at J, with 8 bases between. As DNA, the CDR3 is TGTGCCAGCAGTTTATACGACAGTTATAATTCACCCCTCCACTTT. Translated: CASSLYDSYNSPLHF.

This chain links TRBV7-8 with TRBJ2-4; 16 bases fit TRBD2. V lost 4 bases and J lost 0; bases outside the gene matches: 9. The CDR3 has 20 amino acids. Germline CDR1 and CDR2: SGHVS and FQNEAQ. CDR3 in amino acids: CASSSPPGLAGGIAKNIQYF. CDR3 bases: TGTGCCAGCAGCTCTCCACCGGGACTAGCGGGAGGGATAGCCAAAAACATTCAGTACTTC.

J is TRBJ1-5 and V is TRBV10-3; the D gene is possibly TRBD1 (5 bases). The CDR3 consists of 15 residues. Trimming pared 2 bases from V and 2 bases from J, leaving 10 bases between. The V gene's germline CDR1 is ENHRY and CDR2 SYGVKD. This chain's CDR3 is CAISEGGLGNQPQHF. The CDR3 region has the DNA TGTGCCATCAGTGAGGGGGGATTGGGCAATCAGCCCCAGCATTTT.

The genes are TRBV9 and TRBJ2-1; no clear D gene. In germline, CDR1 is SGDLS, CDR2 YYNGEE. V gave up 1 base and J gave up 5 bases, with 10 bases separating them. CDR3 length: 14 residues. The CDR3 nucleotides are TGTGCCAGCAGCGTAAATAACATTAACAATGAGCAGTTCTTC. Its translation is CASSVNNINNEQFF.

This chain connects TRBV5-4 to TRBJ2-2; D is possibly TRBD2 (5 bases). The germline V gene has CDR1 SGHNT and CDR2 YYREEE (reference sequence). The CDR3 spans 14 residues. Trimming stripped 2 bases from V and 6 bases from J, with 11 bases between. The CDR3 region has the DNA TGTGCCAGCAGCTTCAGAGGGAGCGCCGGGGAGCTGTTTTTT. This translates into CASSFRGSAGELFF.

This CDR3 reads CASSPDSAGGPETQYF. CDR3 bases: TGTGCCAGCTCACCAGATTCAGCGGGGGGGCCGGAGACCCAGTACTTC. The rearrangement joins TRBV18 to TRBJ2-5, with 10 bases matching TRBD2. This CDR3 has 16 residues. Germline-derived CDR1 and CDR2 are KGHSH and LQKENI. V gave up 2 bases and J gave up 5 bases; unmatched junction bases: 8. The whole variable domain, filled in from reference TRBV18 and TRBJ2-5, reads NAGVMQNPRHLVRRRGQEARLRCSPMKGHSHVYWYRQLPEEGLKFMVYLQKENIIDESGMPKERFSAEFPKEGPSILRIQQVVRGDSAAYFCASSPDSAGGPETQYFGPGTRLLVL.

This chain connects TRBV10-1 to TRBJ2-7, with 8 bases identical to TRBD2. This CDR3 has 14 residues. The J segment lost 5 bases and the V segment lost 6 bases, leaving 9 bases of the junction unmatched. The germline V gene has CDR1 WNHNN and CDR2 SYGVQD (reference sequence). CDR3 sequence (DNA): TGCGCCAGCAGCCCCGGGGGGGGTACGCACGAGCAGTACTTC. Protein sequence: CASSPGGGTHEQYF.

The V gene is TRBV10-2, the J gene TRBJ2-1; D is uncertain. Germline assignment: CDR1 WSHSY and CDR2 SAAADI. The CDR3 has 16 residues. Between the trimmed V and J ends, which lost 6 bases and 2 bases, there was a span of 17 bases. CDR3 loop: CASSPFSGETYNEQFF. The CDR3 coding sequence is TGCGCCAGCAGCCCTTTCTCTGGGGAAACCTACAATGAGCAGTTCTTC.

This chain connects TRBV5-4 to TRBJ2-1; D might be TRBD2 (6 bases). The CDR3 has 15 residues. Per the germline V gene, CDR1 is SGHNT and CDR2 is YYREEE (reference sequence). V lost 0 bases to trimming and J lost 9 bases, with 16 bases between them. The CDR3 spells CASSLGMGGSGEQFF. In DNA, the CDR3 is TGTGCCAGCAGCTTGGGGATGGGAGGTAGCGGTGAGCAGTTCTTC. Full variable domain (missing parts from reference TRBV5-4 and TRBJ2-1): ETGVTQSPTHLIKTRGQQVTLRCSSQSGHNTVSWYQQALGQGPQFIFQYYREEENGRGNFPPRFSGLQFPNYSSELNVNALELDDSALYLCASSLGMGGSGEQFFGPGTRLTVL.